The clone carrying this T cell receptor beta chain came up a few times. Its antigen is not known. TCRdb reprocessed the RT-PCR reads via MiXCR and lists one record per CDR3 protein. The sample contains fewer than 550,000 distinct CDR3 sequences, 25% of which appear only once. Germline-derived CDR1 and CDR2 are SNHLY and FYNNEI. V gave up 7 bases and J gave up 4 bases, with 14 bases separating them. The CDR3 runs 14 residues. The data stem from a study of response to subunit inactivated influenza vaccine. Whole-study findings and limits: The authors suggested that every seasonal influenza vaccination recruits few new T cells.

The sequencing here drew on CD4+ T cells sorted from PBMCs, taken 5 days after vaccination. The J gene is TRBJ1-3, the V gene TRBV2, with D tentatively TRBD1 (5 bases). This sequence originates from a man in his fifties who received an inactivated influenza vaccine. The CDR3 is CASNSQGAGNTIYF. The CDR3, as DNA: TGTGCCAGCAACAGCCAGGGTGCAGGAAACACCATATATTTT.